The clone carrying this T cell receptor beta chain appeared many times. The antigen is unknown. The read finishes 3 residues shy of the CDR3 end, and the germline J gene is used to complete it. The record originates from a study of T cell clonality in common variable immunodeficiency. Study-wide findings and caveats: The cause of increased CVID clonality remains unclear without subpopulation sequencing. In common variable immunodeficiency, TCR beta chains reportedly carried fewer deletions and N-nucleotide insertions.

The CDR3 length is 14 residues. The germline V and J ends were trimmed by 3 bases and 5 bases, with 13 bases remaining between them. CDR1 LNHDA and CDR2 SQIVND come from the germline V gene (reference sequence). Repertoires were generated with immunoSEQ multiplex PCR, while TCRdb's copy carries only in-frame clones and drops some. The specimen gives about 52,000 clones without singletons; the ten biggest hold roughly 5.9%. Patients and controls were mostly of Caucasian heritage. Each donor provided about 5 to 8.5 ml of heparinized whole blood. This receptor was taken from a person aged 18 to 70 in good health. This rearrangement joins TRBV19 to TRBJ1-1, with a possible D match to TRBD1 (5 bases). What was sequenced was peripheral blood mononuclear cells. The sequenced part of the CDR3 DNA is TGTGCCAGTAGTATTGAAGGGGTCGGGACTGAA. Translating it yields CASSIEGVGTE. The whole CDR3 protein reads CASSIEGVGTEAFF. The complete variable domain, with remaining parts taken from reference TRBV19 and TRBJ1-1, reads DGGITQSPKYLFRKEGQNVTLSCEQNLNHDAMYWYRQDPGQGLRLIYYSQIVNDFQKGDIAEGYSVSREKKESFPLTVTSAQKNPTAFYLCASSIEGVGTEAFFGQGTRLTVV.